This T cell receptor beta chain emerged from a study of a mutant IDH1 vaccine in newly diagnosed glioma. The V and J ends lost 0 bases and 4 bases, in that order; junction bases with no gene match: 7. This CDR3 contains 17 residues. Germline lookup yields CDR1 LGHNA and CDR2 YNFKEQ. Comments on this clone: The antigen is not known.

Data came from immunoSEQ multiplex PCR; TCRdb stores just in-frame clones and leaves some out. In the table there are about 50,000 clones, approximately 80% of which are singletons. Described time point: week 35, safety follow-up. The content of each vaccine dose was 300 ug of mutant IDH1 20-mer peptide, and topical imiquimod accompanied it. Sequenced here: PBMCs, sampled from a glioma patient whose treatment included an IDH1 peptide vaccine. The source is a woman between 18 and 29 years old with glioma. The chain employs TRBV4-2 and TRBJ2-2; 8 positions match TRBD2. The CDR3 nucleotides are TGTGCCAGCAGCCAAGATGGGCCGGGAGGGGCCACCGGGGAGCTGTTTTTT. Residues: CASSQDGPGGATGELFF.